A single sample is the source of the 6 T cell receptor beta chains below, sequenced in a study of CD8 T cells in ankylosing spondylitis. TCRdb ran MiXCR on the 5' RACE reads and lists one entry per CDR3 protein. The table shows under 300,000 distinct CDR3 sequences, with roughly 18% occurring only once. Sequenced input: blood, either unsorted or a sorted T cell fraction (not recorded which). These receptors all stem from a male donor with ankylosing spondylitis or in good health (not recorded which).

The table lists this clonotype with a few counts. V is TRBV30 and J is TRBJ1-1, with D possibly being TRBD1 (5 bases). Germline CDR1 and CDR2: GTSNPN and SVGIG (reference sequence). There are 11 residues in the CDR3. Deletions cut 5 bases from V and 5 bases from J, with 9 bases between. CDR3 loop: CAWYGGTEAFF. The CDR3 nucleotides are TGTGCCTGGTACGGGGGGACTGAAGCTTTCTTT.

The chain has TRBV12-3 or TRBV12-4 and TRBJ2-3; D is ambiguous. Trimming took 7 bases from V and 3 from J, leaving 8 bases between them. The CDR3 is made up of 12 amino acids. The CDR3 sequence is CASNYRTDTQYF. In nucleotides, the CDR3 is TGTGCCAGCAACTACCGGACAGATACGCAGTATTTT.

This clonotype occurred a few times. The chain links TRBV15 to TRBJ2-5, with D unresolved. V gave up 1 base and J gave up 2 bases, with 11 bases separating them. The CDR3 length is 15 residues. The germline CDR1 and CDR2 sequences are LNHNV and YYDKDF (reference sequence). The CDR3 region is CATSRVVTVQETQYF. The CDR3 DNA sequence: TGTGCCACCAGCAGAGTTGTGACGGTACAAGAGACCCAGTACTTC.

A few counts support this clonotype. The chain has TRBV5-1 and TRBJ2-2; possibly TRBD1 or TRBD2 for D (5 bases each). CDR1 and CDR2 from the germline V gene are SGHRS and YFSETQ. The CDR3 spans 13 residues. V was clipped by 6 bases and J by 4 bases, with 10 bases between them. As DNA, the CDR3 is TGCGCCAGCACCTCCGGGGCCACCGGGGAGCTGTTTTTT. This translates into CASTSGATGELFF.

The genes are TRBV30 and TRBJ1-5; 7 nucleotides align to TRBD1. Germline CDR1 is GTSNPN and CDR2 is SVGIG (reference sequence). This CDR3 is built from 12 residues. V was clipped by 7 bases and J by 2 bases; unmatched bases: 2. The CDR3 is CAFGQGNQPQHF. CDR3 nucleotides: TGTGCCTTTGGACAGGGCAATCAGCCCCAGCATTTT.

This clonotype was seen just once. The chain recombines TRBV4-1 with TRBJ2-2; 7 positions agree with TRBD1. Germline V gives CDR1 MGHRA, CDR2 YSYEKL. CDR3 size: 15 residues. J gave up 3 bases and V 4 bases, and 5 bases lay outside the gene matches. The CDR3 DNA sequence: TGCGCCAGCAGCCTCCACAGGGGATACACCGGGGAGCTGTTTTTT. Translation gives CASSLHRGYTGELFF.